These 29 T cell receptor beta chains came from one sample sequenced in a study of Graves' ophthalmopathy and Graves' hyperthyroidism. RNA transcripts were the source from which TCR beta CDR3 regions were amplified. The first-round RT-PCR employed HTBI primers together with the Qiagen OneStep RT-PCR kit. A multiplex PCR was then performed as the second round. TCRdb called the multiplex PCR reads again in MiXCR, with one record for every CDR3 protein. The sample records fewer than 350,000 distinct CDR3 sequences, roughly 17% being singletons. Sequencing input: peripheral blood. The receptors originated from an adult man with Graves' ophthalmopathy.

Many counts were recorded for this clonotype. The chain is built from TRBV4-1 and TRBJ1-1; D ambiguous. Trimming stripped 4 bases from V and 0 bases from J, with 12 bases between. The CDR3 is made up of 15 amino acids. Germline V gene data show CDR1 as MGHRA and CDR2 as YSYEKL. CDR3 DNA: TGCGCCAGCAGCCCCGGACGGTCTATGAACACTGAAGCTTTCTTT. Its protein product is CASSPGRSMNTEAFF.

This clonotype was found many times. The chain combines TRBV28 with TRBJ2-6; D is uncertain. The V gene lost 3 bases and the J gene lost 0 bases, with 6 bases spanning the gap. The germline V gene encodes CDR1 MDHEN and CDR2 SYDVKM. The length of the CDR3 is 15 residues. CDR3 DNA sequence: TGTGCCAGCAGTTTTCTACCCTCTGGGGCCAACGTCCTGACTTTC. This codes for CASSFLPSGANVLTF.

In this sample, this clonotype turned up many times. The chain recombines TRBV4-3 with TRBJ1-1; TRBD1 matches 10 bases. The CDR3 is 15 residues long. From germline, CDR1 is LGHNA and CDR2 YSLEER. The junction had 5 bases not matched to a gene; V was cut back by 4 bases and J by 3 bases. CDR3 sequence (DNA): TGCGCCAGCAGCCCTCTGGGGACAGGGGACACTGAAGCTTTCTTT. It is translated as CASSPLGTGDTEAFF.

This clonotype was seen ten or more times. CDR3: CSARGPRSGNTIYF. CDR3 sequence (DNA): TGCAGTGCCAGGGGGCCCCGCTCTGGAAACACCATATATTTT. The chain joins TRBV20-1 to TRBJ1-3; 8 positions match TRBD1. Germline values: CDR1 DFQATT, CDR2 SNEGSKA (reference sequence). Trimming cost V 6 bases and J 0 bases; bases outside gene matches: 4. CDR3 length: 14 amino acids.

The table lists this clonotype with many counts. Written as DNA, the CDR3 is TGTGCCAGCAGCCAAGATTACAGGTCCGTTGGCGAGCAGTACTTC. It translates to CASSQDYRSVGEQYF. The chain joins TRBV4-2 to TRBJ2-7, with D possibly matching TRBD1 (5 bases). The CDR3 spans 15 residues. Trimming pared 0 bases from V and 6 bases from J, leaving 15 bases between. The V gene's germline CDR1 is LGHNA and CDR2 YNFKEQ.

This clonotype came up many times. The rearrangement links TRBV12-3 or TRBV12-4 to TRBJ1-3; 7 nucleotides line up with TRBD1. This CDR3 has 14 amino acids. Trimming removed 6 bases from V and 4 bases from J; junction bases left unmatched: 6. The CDR3 nucleotides read TGTGCCAGCAGAGACAGGGTTCGAGGAAACACCATATATTTT. It encodes CASRDRVRGNTIYF.

There are many counts of this clonotype. The chain links TRBV10-3 to TRBJ1-2; no clear D gene. CDR1 is ENHRY, CDR2 SYGVKD, per germline. The CDR3 runs to 14 residues. V lost 5 bases to trimming and J lost 8 bases, with 18 bases between them. The CDR3 protein is CAISSSAGQEGYTF. Written as DNA, the CDR3 is TGTGCCATCAGTAGCAGCGCGGGCCAGGAGGGCTACACCTTC.

This clonotype occurred many times. This rearrangement joins TRBV19 to TRBJ1-2, with TRBD1 matching over 10 bases. The J segment lost 5 bases and the V segment lost 2 bases, leaving 8 bases of the junction unmatched. CDR1 and CDR2 (germline): LNHDA, SQIVND (reference sequence). CDR3 length: 16 amino acids. The CDR3 sequence is CASSITLGQGHYGYTF. The DNA for the CDR3 is TGTGCCAGTAGTATAACCTTGGGACAGGGGCATTATGGCTACACCTTC.

This clonotype has a count of ten or more. This chain connects TRBV29-1 to TRBJ2-7; D is uncertain. This CDR3 has 11 residues. The V gene lost 7 bases and the J gene lost 3 bases, with 10 bases spanning the gap. Germline V CDR1 and CDR2: SQVTM, ANQGSEA. CDR3 coding DNA: TGCAGCGCTTCGACATACTACGAGCAGTACTTC. Residues: CSASTYYEQYF.

The table lists this clonotype with many counts. The V call is TRBV29-1, the J call TRBJ2-7, with no clear D. Germline CDR1 and CDR2: SQVTM and ANQGSEA. Trimming removed 5 bases from V and 2 bases from J, with 7 bases in between. This CDR3 has 11 residues. Here the CDR3 reads CSVCYTYEQYF. In DNA, the CDR3 is TGCAGCGTTTGCTACACCTACGAGCAGTACTTC.

This clonotype occurred many times. The chain is built from TRBV19 and TRBJ1-1; 12 bases match TRBD1. The germline V gene encodes CDR1 LNHDA and CDR2 SQIVND (reference sequence). This CDR3 has 17 residues. The V segment lost 5 bases and the J segment 5 bases; nucleotides outside the gene matches: 12. The CDR3 loop is CASSSRDRGRVATEAFF. DNA of the CDR3: TGTGCCAGTAGTTCCCGGGACAGGGGGCGTGTAGCGACTGAAGCTTTCTTT.

The sample holds many counts of this clonotype. The rearrangement joins TRBV5-1 to TRBJ2-7; D tentatively fits TRBD1 or TRBD2 (5 bases each). CDR3 size: 17 residues. Germline loops: CDR1 SGHRS, CDR2 YFSETQ. V was shortened by 4 bases and J by 0 bases, with 20 bases between the two germline ends. The DNA of the CDR3 is TGCGCCAGCAGCCCCTCCTACGGGACGGCAAGCTCCTACGAGCAGTACTTC. This gives the protein CASSPSYGTASSYEQYF.

This clonotype was observed many times. V is TRBV4-3 and J is TRBJ2-5, with D unclear. Germline values: CDR1 LGHNA, CDR2 YSLEER. V shed 1 base and J shed 4 bases, with 10 bases lying between them. CDR3 size: 14 residues. The CDR3 DNA is TGCGCCAGCAGCCAAGTACTACAGCGAGAGACCCAGTACTTC. This translates into CASSQVLQRETQYF.

This clonotype came up many times. J is TRBJ2-7 and V is TRBV19, with a weak D call TRBD1 (5 bases). The germline gives CDR1 LNHDA, CDR2 SQIVND (reference sequence). The V and J ends lost 7 bases and 2 bases respectively, with 15 bases between them. The CDR3 is made up of 14 amino acids. CDR3 amino acids: CASTPPGKAYEQYF. The DNA of the CDR3 is TGTGCCAGTACGCCCCCAGGGAAAGCCTACGAGCAGTACTTC.

This clonotype was recorded at least ten times. The rearrangement links TRBV6-1 to TRBJ2-7; no reliable D call. The CDR3 has 9 residues. The ends were cut back, 8 bases at V and 6 bases at J, with 5 bases in the middle. Per the germline V gene, CDR1 is MNHNS and CDR2 is SASEGT. The CDR3 protein is CASGPEQYF. The CDR3 coding sequence is TGTGCCAGCGGACCCGAGCAGTACTTC.

This clonotype was picked up many times. The chain couples TRBV6-5 to TRBJ1-1; no reliable D call. Germline-derived CDR1 and CDR2 are MNHEY and SVGAGI. The CDR3 has 15 residues. V was shortened by 1 base and J by 4 bases, with 13 bases between the two germline ends. CDR3 sequence reads: CASSYFGITGTEAFF. In nucleotides, the CDR3 is TGTGCCAGCAGTTACTTTGGAATCACGGGCACTGAAGCTTTCTTT.

This clonotype was observed a few times. V usage is TRBV18 and J usage is TRBJ2-7; D gene ambiguous. V lost 2 bases, J lost 2 bases, and 10 bases lay in between. The CDR3 extends over 14 amino acids. Germline V CDR1 and CDR2: KGHSH, LQKENI. For the CDR3, the DNA is TGTGCCAGCTCACCAGATTCAGCCACCTACGAGCAGTACTTC. Protein: CASSPDSATYEQYF.

At least ten counts were recorded for this clonotype. The rearrangement links TRBV12-3 or TRBV12-4 to TRBJ1-3, with D unclear. Trimming left V 6 bases short and J 1 base short, with 13 bases between. The CDR3 length is 15 residues. CDR3: CASSSGPGSGNTIYF. The CDR3 DNA follows: TGTGCCAGCAGCTCGGGTCCGGGGTCTGGAAACACCATATATTTT.

This clonotype was observed many times. The chain recombines TRBV24-1 with TRBJ1-1; 9 positions match TRBD1. V shed 4 bases and J 1 base; nucleotides not matched to a gene: 12. Germline loops: CDR1 KGHDR, CDR2 SFDVKD. CDR3 size: 18 residues. CDR3 sequence (DNA): TGTGCCACCAGTGACCAAACAGGGGGCTTGGGTCCGAACACTGAAGCTTTCTTT. Protein: CATSDQTGGLGPNTEAFF.

The J gene is TRBJ2-2, the V gene TRBV4-2, with TRBD2 as a possible D gene (6 bases). Trimming removed 4 bases at V and 6 bases at J, with 15 bases between. This CDR3 has 15 amino acids. Per the germline V gene, CDR1 is LGHNA and CDR2 is YNFKEQ. The CDR3 DNA sequence: TGTGCCAGCAGCCCGGAACTAGCAACGCCCGGGGAGCTGTTTTTT. Encoded protein: CASSPELATPGELFF.

This clonotype was observed many times. The V call is TRBV12-3 or TRBV12-4, the J call TRBJ2-5, with 9 bases aligning to TRBD1. V shed 5 bases, J shed 4 bases, and the junction held 11 bases outside the gene matches. There are 16 residues in the CDR3. CDR3 bases: TGTGCCAGCAGTGGGACCGGGACAGGGTTCGCAGAGACCCAGTACTTC. As protein: CASSGTGTGFAETQYF.

This clonotype was picked up many times. This chain uses TRBV4-1 with TRBJ2-5; 10 bases agree with TRBD2. Germline CDR1 reads MGHRA; CDR2 reads YSYEKL. The CDR3 consists of 17 residues. Trimming took 0 bases from V and 5 from J; bases not matched to a gene: 9. The CDR3, as DNA: TGCGCCAGCAGCCAAGATTACCTAGCGGGAGTTAGGGAGACCCAGTACTTC. Translation: CASSQDYLAGVRETQYF.

In this sample, this clonotype turned up many times. The chain is built from TRBV5-1 and TRBJ2-4; no firm D call. This CDR3 region has 14 residues. V lost 0 bases and J 7 bases, leaving 11 bases between the germline ends. The germline gives CDR1 SGHRS, CDR2 YFSETQ. The CDR3 protein is CASSLDGVSNIQYF. The DNA of the CDR3 is TGCGCCAGCAGCTTGGATGGAGTTTCGAACATTCAGTACTTC.

This clonotype was seen ten or more times. The V call is TRBV6-5, the J call TRBJ2-7; D perhaps matches TRBD2 (6 bases). Germline CDR1 and CDR2: MNHEY and SVGAGI. The V end was cut by 4 bases, the J end by 7 bases, with 14 bases between. CDR3 size: 13 residues. CDR3 DNA: TGTGCCAGCAGTTCGGCAGTACGGGGGGAGCAGTACTTC. It is translated as CASSSAVRGEQYF.

This clonotype was recorded at least ten times. The chain carries TRBV19 and TRBJ2-5; 12 bases align to TRBD2. V was clipped by 7 bases and J by 1 base; unmatched bases: 4. The CDR3 totals 15 residues. Germline V CDR1 and CDR2: LNHDA, SQIVND (reference sequence). The CDR3 loop is CASKPSGRAQETQYF. CDR3 in DNA: TGTGCCAGTAAACCTAGCGGGAGGGCCCAAGAGACCCAGTACTTC.

This clonotype was found many times. V and J are TRBV19 and TRBJ1-1; the D gene is possibly TRBD1 (5 bases). This CDR3 is 16 amino acids long. Germline V gene lookup returns CDR1 LNHDA and CDR2 SQIVND (reference sequence). Between the trimmed V and J ends, which lost 0 bases and 0 bases, there was a span of 11 bases. This CDR3 is CASSIDLGHLNTEAFF. The DNA of the CDR3 is TGTGCCAGTAGTATAGATCTAGGACACCTGAACACTGAAGCTTTCTTT.

This clonotype was observed many times. This chain uses TRBV6-2 or TRBV6-3 with TRBJ2-5, with unresolved D. The V and J ends lost 2 bases and 2 bases respectively, with 6 bases between them. CDR1 and CDR2 from the germline V gene are MNHEY and SVGEGT. The CDR3 loop spans 13 amino acids. CDR3: CASSYIGQETQYF. The CDR3 DNA reads as TGTGCCAGCAGTTACATCGGACAAGAGACCCAGTACTTC.

This clonotype has at least ten counts. The chain links TRBV7-2 to TRBJ2-5, with 7 bases identical to TRBD2. With V trimmed by 5 bases and J by 9 bases, 6 bases remained unmatched. Germline V CDR1 and CDR2: SGHTA, FQGNSA. This CDR3 region has 12 residues. As DNA, the CDR3 is TGTGCCAGCAGCGGGGGGGGGATGGCCCAGTACTTC. This gives the protein CASSGGGMAQYF.

The chain joins TRBV4-1 to TRBJ1-1, with D tentatively TRBD1 (6 bases). Germline CDR1 and CDR2: MGHRA and YSYEKL. The germline V and J ends were trimmed by 0 bases and 4 bases, with 18 bases remaining between them. The CDR3 is made up of 17 amino acids. The CDR3 sequence: CASSQESYTGIGTEAFF. The CDR3 DNA reads TGCGCCAGCAGCCAAGAAAGTTATACAGGGATTGGCACTGAAGCTTTCTTT.